The clone carrying this T cell receptor beta chain was observed a handful of times. This specimen belongs to a study of blood T cell repertoires in COVID-19. Overall study: The United States, Italy and Spain supplied acute and convalescent COVID-19 samples. The cDNA or gDNA used as material had been derived from T cells, B-cell-depleted T cells, or PBMCs.

Germline V gives CDR1 KGHSH, CDR2 LQKENI. V was pared by 3 bases and J by 6 bases, with 8 bases of the junction left unmatched. The CDR3 loop spans 16 amino acids. Original processing methods: Reference gene primer amplification yielded estimated nucleated cell counts. Data came from immunoSEQ multiplex PCR; TCRdb stores just in-frame clones and leaves some out. V, J and clone size derive from that table, while D and trimming were established from the DNA sequence. The profile shows about 200,000 clones, roughly 88% of them singletons. Which cohort a participant joined came from the clinical history participants gave.

The sequence was collected from a man between 40 and 49 years old with acute COVID-19. The chain joins TRBV18 to TRBJ2-2; 9 bases align to TRBD1. The specimen was PBMCs or T cells enriched from blood (not recorded which). CDR3 sequence (DNA): TGTGCCAGCTCACCGTCCGGGACAGGGATAGCCGGGGAGCTGTTTTTT. Amino acid sequence: CASSPSGTGIAGELFF.